The 5 T cell receptor beta chains reported below all come from one sample, sequenced in a study of T cells in Graves' hyperthyroidism and ophthalmopathy. RNA transcripts gave rise to amplified TCR beta CDR3 regions. HTBI primers were used for first-round RT-PCR of the TCR CDR3. TCRdb re-analysed the multiplex PCR reads in MiXCR, keeping a single row per CDR3 protein. The profile shows over 250,000 distinct CDR3 sequences, more than 15% of them singletons. The sample consisted of blood. All receptors derive from a woman aged 60-75 years with Graves' ophthalmopathy.

Here the CDR3 DNA reads TGTGCCAGCAACAGGGGGGACTTTAACTATGGCTACACCTTC. Amino acid sequence: CASNRGDFNYGYTF. The chain carries TRBV9 and TRBJ1-2; 8 bases line up with TRBD1. The CDR3 covers 14 residues. Losses at the gene ends were 6 bases for V and 1 base for J; bases not matched to a gene: 5. Germline V gene sequence: CDR1 SGDLS, CDR2 YYNGEE.

Comment on this clonotype: A read error is possible here, since a much larger clone lies one base away. This chain connects TRBV27 to TRBJ2-5; 8 bases are shared with TRBD2. This CDR3 spans 13 amino acids. Germline CDR1 and CDR2: MNHEY and SMNVEV (reference sequence). CDR3 DNA sequence: TGTGCCGGCAGTTTTTCGGGAGGGGAGACCCAGTACTTC. Protein product: CAGSFSGGETQYF.

The sample holds one count of this clonotype. This chain joins TRBV5-1 and TRBJ1-1; unclear D gene. Germline assignment: CDR1 SGHRS and CDR2 YFSETQ. The V end lost 0 bases, the J end lost 6 bases, and 15 bases lay between the germline ends. The CDR3 has 15 residues. For the CDR3, the DNA is TGCGCCAGCAGCTTGGCTTCCCAGCCTTATTCTGAAGCTTTCTTT. Protein product: CASSLASQPYSEAFF.

This clonotype has at least ten counts. The CDR3 sequence is CASSSSWSSYNEQFF. The CDR3 DNA sequence: TGCGCCAGCAGCTCGTCGTGGAGCTCCTACAATGAGCAGTTCTTC. This rearrangement joins TRBV5-1 to TRBJ2-1, with D unresolved. This CDR3 contains 15 residues. The germline V gene has CDR1 SGHRS and CDR2 YFSETQ. Trimming removed 3 bases at V and 0 bases at J, with 10 bases between.

The chain uses TRBV6-1 and TRBJ2-7, with 10 positions matching TRBD2. The CDR3 is made up of 14 amino acids. Germline-derived CDR1 and CDR2 are MNHNS and SASEGT. With 7 bases clipped from V and 0 bases from J, the junction kept 3 bases outside the gene matches. CDR3 sequence reads: CASNPSGGSYEQYF. In DNA form, the CDR3 reads TGTGCCAGCAATCCTAGCGGGGGCTCCTACGAGCAGTACTTC.